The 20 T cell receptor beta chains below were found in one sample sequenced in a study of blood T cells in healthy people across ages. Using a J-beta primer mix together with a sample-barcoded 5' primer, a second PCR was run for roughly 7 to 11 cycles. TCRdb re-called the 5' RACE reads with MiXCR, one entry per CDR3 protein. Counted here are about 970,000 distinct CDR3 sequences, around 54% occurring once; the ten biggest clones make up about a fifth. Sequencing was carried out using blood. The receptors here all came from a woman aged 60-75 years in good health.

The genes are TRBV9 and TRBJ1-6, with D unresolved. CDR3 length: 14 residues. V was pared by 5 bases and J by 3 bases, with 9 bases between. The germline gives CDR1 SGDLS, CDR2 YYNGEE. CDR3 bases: TGTGCCAGCAGTGGAACGGACTATAATTCACCCCTCCACTTT. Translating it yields CASSGTDYNSPLHF.

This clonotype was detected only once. This CDR3 reads CSARDVVGAGVHNEQFF. The CDR3 region has the DNA TGCAGTGCTAGAGACGTCGTGGGAGCCGGCGTTCATAATGAGCAGTTCTTC. The rearrangement links TRBV20-1 to TRBJ2-1, with D perhaps TRBD2 (5 bases). The CDR3 is made up of 17 amino acids. CDR1 and CDR2 from the germline V gene are DFQATT and SNEGSKA (reference sequence). Trimming shortened V by 0 bases and J by 7 bases, and 22 bases separated the two germline ends.

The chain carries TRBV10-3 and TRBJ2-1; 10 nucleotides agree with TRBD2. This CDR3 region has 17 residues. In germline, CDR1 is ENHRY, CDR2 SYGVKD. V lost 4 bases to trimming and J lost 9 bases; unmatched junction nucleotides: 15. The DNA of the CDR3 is TGTGCCATCAGTGGGACTGAGAAGCGGGAGGGCCTCACTGAGCAGTTCTTC. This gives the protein CAISGTEKREGLTEQFF.

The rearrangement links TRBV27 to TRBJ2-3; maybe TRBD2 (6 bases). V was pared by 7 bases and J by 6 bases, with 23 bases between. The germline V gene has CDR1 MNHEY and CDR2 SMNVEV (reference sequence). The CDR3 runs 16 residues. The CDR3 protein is CASNPSWGEYGDTQYF. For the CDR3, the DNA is TGTGCCAGCAATCCATCTTGGGGGGAGTATGGGGATACGCAGTATTTT.

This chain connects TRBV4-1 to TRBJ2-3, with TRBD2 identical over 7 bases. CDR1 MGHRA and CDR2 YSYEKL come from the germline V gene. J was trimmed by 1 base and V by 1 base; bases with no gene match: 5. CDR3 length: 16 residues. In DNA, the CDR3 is TGCGCCAGCAGCCAAGCGGGGGGTCGGGGCACAGATACGCAGTATTTT. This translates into CASSQAGGRGTDTQYF.

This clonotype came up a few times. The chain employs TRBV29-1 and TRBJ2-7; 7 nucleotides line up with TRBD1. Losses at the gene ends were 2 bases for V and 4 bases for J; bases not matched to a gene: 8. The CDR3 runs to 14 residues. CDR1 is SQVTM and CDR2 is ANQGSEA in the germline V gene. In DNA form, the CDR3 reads TGCAGCGTTGAAACGGGACAGAGAGATTACGAGCAGTACTTC. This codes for CSVETGQRDYEQYF.

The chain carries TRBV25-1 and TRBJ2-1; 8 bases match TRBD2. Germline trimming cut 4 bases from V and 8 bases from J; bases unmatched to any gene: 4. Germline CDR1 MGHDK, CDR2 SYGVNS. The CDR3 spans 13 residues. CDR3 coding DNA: TGTGCCAGCAGTGTTGCTAGCGGGTATGAGCAGTTCTTC. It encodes CASSVASGYEQFF.

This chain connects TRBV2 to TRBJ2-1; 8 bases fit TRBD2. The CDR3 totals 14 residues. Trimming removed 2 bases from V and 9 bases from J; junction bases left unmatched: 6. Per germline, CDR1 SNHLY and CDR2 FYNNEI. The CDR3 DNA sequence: TGTGCCAGCAGTGAAAGCGGGAGCTTGGGTGAGCAGTTCTTC. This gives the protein CASSESGSLGEQFF.

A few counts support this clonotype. This CDR3 reads CASSWVGHRNTGELFF. For the CDR3, the DNA is TGCGCCAGCAGCTGGGTGGGCCATAGGAACACCGGGGAGCTGTTTTTT. J is TRBJ2-2 and V is TRBV5-1, with D hard to call. The CDR3 spans 16 residues. The V end was cut by 3 bases, the J end by 1 base, with 13 bases between. Per germline, CDR1 SGHRS and CDR2 YFSETQ.

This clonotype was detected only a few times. This chain's CDR3 is CASSPFLGYEQYF. In DNA, the CDR3 is TGTGCCAGCAGCCCTTTTTTGGGGTACGAGCAGTACTTC. The chain combines TRBV7-2 with TRBJ2-7; D is unresolved. V dropped 5 bases and J dropped 4 bases, with 12 bases sitting between them. The CDR3 loop spans 13 amino acids. Germline V gives CDR1 SGHTA, CDR2 FQGNSA.

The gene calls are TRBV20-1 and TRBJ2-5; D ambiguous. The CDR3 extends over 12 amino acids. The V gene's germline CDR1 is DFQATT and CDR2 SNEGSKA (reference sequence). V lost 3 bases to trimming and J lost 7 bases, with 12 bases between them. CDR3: CSASPRFGTQYF. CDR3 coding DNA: TGCAGTGCTAGCCCCAGGTTCGGGACCCAGTACTTC.

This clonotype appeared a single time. The CDR3 here is CASEGGGADTQYF. DNA of the CDR3: TGTGCCAGCGAGGGCGGTGGCGCAGATACGCAGTATTTT. The rearrangement links TRBV28 to TRBJ2-3; the D gene is possibly TRBD2 (5 bases). Trimming cost V 8 bases and J 4 bases, with 13 bases left between them. The V gene's germline CDR1 is MDHEN and CDR2 SYDVKM. CDR3 length: 13 amino acids.

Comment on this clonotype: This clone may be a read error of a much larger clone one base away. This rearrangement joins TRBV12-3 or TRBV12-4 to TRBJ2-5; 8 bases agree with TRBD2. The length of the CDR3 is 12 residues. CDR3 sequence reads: CASGLARETRYF. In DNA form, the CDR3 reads TGTGCCAGTGGACTAGCCAGGGAGACCCGGTACTTC.

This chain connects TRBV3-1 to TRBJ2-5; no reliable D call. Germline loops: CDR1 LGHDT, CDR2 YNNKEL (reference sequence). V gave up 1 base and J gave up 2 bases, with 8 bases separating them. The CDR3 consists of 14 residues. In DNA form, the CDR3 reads TGTGCCAGCAGCCAAGCAAGGTTACAAGAGACCCAGTACTTC. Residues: CASSQARLQETQYF.

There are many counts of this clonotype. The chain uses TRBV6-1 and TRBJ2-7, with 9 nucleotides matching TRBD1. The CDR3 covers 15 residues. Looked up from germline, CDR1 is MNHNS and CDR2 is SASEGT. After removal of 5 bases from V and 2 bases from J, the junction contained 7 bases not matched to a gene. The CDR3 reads CASSPTGTGTYEQYF. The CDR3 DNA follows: TGTGCCAGCAGTCCTACCGGGACAGGGACCTACGAGCAGTACTTC.

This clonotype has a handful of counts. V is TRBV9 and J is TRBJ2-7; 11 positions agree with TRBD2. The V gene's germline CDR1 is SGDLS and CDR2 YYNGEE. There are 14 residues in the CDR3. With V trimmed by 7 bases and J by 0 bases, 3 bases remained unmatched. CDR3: CASGTSGSSYEQYF. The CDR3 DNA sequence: TGTGCCAGCGGTACTAGCGGGAGCTCCTACGAGCAGTACTTC.

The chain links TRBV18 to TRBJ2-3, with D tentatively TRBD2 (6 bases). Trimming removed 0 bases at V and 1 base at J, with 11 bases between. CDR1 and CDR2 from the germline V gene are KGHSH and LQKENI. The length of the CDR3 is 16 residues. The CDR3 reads CASSPPSAGRTDTQYF. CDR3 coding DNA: TGTGCCAGCTCACCACCGTCCGCGGGACGCACAGATACGCAGTATTTT.

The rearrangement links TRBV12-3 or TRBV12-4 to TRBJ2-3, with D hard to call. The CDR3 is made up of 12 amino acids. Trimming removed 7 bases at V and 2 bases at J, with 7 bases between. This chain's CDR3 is CASKYNTDTQYF. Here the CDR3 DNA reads TGTGCCAGCAAATATAACACAGATACGCAGTATTTT.

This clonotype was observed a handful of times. CDR3 amino acids: CASSSRDRGHYEQYF. The CDR3 region has the DNA TGTGCCAGCAGCTCCCGGGACAGGGGGCACTACGAGCAGTACTTC. The V and J genes are TRBV11-2 and TRBJ2-7, with 12 bases matching TRBD1. Germline-derived CDR1 and CDR2 are SGHAT and FQNNGV. The CDR3 is 15 amino acids. Unmatched junction bases numbered 4, after V lost 4 bases and J lost 3 bases.

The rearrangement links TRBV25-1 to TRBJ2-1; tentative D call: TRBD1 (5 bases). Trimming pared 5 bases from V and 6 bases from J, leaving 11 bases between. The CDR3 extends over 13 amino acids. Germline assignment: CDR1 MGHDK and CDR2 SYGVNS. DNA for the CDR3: TGTGCCAGCAGTACAACAGGTACCAATGAGCAGTTCTTC. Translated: CASSTTGTNEQFF.